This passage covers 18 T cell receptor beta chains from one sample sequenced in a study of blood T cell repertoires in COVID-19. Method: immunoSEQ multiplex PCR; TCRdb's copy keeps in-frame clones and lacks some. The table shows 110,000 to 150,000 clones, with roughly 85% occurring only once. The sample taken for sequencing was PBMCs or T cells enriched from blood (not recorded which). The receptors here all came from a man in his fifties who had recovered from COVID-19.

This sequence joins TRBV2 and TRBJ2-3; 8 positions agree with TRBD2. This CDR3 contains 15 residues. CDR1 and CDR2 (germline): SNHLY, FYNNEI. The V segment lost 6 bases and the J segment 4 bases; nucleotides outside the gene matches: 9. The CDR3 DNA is TGTGCCAGCAGCTCCCGCAGCGGGGGCCCAGATACGCAGTATTTT. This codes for CASSSRSGGPDTQYF. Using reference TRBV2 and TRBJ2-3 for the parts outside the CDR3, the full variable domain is EPEVTQTPSHQVTQMGQEVILRCVPISNHLYFYWYRQILGQKVEFLVSFYNNEISEKSEIFDDQFSVERPDGSNFTLKIRSTKLEDSAMYFCASSSRSGGPDTQYFGPGTRLTVL.

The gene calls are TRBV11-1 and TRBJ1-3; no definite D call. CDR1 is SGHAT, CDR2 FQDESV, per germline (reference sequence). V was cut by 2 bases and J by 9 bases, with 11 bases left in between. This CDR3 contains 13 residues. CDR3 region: CASSLSGEGTIYF. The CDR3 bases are TGTGCCAGCAGCTTATCCGGGGAAGGCACCATATATTTT.

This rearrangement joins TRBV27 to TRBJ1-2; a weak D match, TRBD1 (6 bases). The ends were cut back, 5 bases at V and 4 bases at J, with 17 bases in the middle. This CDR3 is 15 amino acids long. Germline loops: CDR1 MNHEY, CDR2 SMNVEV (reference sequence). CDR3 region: CASSPHQGTGYGYTF. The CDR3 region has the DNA TGTGCCAGCAGTCCGCACCAGGGGACCGGCTATGGCTACACCTTC.

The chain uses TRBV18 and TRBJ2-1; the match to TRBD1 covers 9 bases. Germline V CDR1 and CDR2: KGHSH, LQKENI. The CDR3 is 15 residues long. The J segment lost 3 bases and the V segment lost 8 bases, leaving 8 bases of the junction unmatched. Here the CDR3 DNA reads TGTGCCAGCACCACAGGGGGCGCAGTCTACAATGAGCAGTTCTTC. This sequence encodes CASTTGGAVYNEQFF. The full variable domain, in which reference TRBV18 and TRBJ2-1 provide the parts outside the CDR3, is NAGVMQNPRHLVRRRGQEARLRCSPMKGHSHVYWYRQLPEEGLKFMVYLQKENIIDESGMPKERFSAEFPKEGPSILRIQQVVRGDSAAYFCASTTGGAVYNEQFFGPGTRLTVL.

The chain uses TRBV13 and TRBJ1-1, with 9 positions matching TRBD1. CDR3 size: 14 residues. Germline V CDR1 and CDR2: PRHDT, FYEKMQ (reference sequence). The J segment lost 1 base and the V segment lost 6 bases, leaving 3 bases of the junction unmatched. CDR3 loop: CASRGQGGNTEAFF. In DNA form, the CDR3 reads TGTGCCAGCAGGGGACAGGGTGGGAACACTGAAGCTTTCTTT.

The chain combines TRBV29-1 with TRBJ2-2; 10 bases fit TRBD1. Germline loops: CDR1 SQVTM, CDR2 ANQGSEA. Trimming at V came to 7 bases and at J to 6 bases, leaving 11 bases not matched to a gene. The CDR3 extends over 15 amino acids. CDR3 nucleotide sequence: TGCAGCGCCAGGAACCGGGACAGGGGAGCCGGGGAGCTGTTTTTT. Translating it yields CSARNRDRGAGELFF.

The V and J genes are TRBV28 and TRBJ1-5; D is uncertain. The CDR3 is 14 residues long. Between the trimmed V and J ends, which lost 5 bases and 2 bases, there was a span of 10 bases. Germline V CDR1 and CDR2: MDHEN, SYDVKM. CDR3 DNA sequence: TGTGCCAGCAGTCTGATAGCCGGCAATCAGCCCCAGCATTTT. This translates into CASSLIAGNQPQHF.

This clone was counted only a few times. The DNA of the CDR3 is TGCGCCAGCAGCTTGATCGGTTTCGACTACGAGCAGTACTTC. It yields the protein CASSLIGFDYEQYF. The V and J genes are TRBV5-1 and TRBJ2-7; D uncertain. The CDR3 is 14 amino acids. Germline assignment: CDR1 SGHRS and CDR2 YFSETQ. Trimming removed 1 base at V and 3 bases at J, with 11 bases between.

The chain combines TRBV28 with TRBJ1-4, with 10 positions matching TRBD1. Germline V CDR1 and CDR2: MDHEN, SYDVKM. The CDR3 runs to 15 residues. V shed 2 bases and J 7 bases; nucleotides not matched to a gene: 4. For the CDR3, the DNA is TGTGCCAGCAGTTTAAAGGGGACAGGGGCTGAAAAACTGTTTTTT. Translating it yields CASSLKGTGAEKLFF.

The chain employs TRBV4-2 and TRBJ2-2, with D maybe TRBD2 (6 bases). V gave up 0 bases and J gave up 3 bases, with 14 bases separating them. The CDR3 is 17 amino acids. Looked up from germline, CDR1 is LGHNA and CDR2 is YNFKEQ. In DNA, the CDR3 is TGTGCCAGCAGCCAAGAAGGGCCTAGCGCATACACCGGGGAGCTGTTTTTT. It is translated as CASSQEGPSAYTGELFF.

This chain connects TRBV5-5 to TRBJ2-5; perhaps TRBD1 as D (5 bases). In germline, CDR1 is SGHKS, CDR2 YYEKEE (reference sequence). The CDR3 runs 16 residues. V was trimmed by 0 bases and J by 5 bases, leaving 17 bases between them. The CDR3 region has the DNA TGTGCCAGCAGCTTGGATCCAGGGAAGGGGTCGGAGACCCAGTACTTC. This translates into CASSLDPGKGSETQYF.

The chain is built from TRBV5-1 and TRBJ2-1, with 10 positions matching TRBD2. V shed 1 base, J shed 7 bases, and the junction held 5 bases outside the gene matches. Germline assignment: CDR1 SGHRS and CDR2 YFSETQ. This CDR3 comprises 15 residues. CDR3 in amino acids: CASSLTLAGKNEQFF. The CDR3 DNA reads TGCGCCAGCAGCTTGACACTAGCGGGAAAAAATGAGCAGTTCTTC.

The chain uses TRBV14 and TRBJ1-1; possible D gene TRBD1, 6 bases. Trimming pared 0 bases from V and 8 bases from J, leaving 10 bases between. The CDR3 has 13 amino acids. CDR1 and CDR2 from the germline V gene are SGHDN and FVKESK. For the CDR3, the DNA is TGTGCCAGCAGCCAAGACCCGGACAGAGAAGCTTTCTTT. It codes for CASSQDPDREAFF.

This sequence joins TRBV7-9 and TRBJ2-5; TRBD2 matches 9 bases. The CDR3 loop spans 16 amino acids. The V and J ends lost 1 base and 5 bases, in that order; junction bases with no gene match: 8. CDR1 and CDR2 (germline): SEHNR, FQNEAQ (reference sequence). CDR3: CASSLGRRGGRETQYF. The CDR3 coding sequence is TGTGCCAGCAGCTTAGGGCGGCGGGGGGGCCGGGAGACCCAGTACTTC.

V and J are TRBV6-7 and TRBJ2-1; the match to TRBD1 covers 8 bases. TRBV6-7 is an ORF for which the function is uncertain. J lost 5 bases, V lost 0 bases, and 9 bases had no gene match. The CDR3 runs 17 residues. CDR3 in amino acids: CASSYSIKDRANNEQFF. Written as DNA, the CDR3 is TGTGCCAGCAGTTACTCGATTAAGGACAGGGCGAACAATGAGCAGTTCTTC.

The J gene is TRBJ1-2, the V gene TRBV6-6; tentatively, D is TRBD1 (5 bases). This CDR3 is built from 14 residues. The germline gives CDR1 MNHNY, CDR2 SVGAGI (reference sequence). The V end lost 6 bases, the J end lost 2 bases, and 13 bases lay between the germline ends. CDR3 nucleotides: TGTGCCAGCAGCTCCCACCAGGGAAACTATGGCTACACCTTC. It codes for CASSSHQGNYGYTF.

CDR3 bases: TGTGCCAGCAGTGACAGGTCGAGCTCCTACGAGCAGTACTTC. Protein product: CASSDRSSSYEQYF. The V call is TRBV6-1, the J call TRBJ2-7; D is unclear. This CDR3 spans 14 amino acids. Germline CDR1 and CDR2: MNHNS and SASEGT. V was clipped by 3 bases and J by 0 bases, with 9 bases between them.

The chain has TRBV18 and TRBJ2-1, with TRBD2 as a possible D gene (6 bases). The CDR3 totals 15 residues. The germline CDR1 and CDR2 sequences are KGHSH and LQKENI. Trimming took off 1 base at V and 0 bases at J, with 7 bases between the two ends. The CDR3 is CASSPLGGSYNEQFF. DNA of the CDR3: TGTGCCAGCTCACCACTCGGGGGCTCCTACAATGAGCAGTTCTTC.